The clone carrying this T cell receptor (beta chain) qualifies as medium-sized. Its antigen remains unknown. Treg sorting used a CD4+CD25+CD127-/low gate. Findings and limits, study-wide: Tumor memory CD4+ T cell TCR gene usage clustered with blood and lymph node memory CD4+ cells and lymph node naive CD4+ cells.

TCRdb called the multiplex PCR reads again in MiXCR, with one record for every CDR3 protein. The sample shows about 2,400 distinct CDR3 sequences, 2.4% of them seen only once. The sequence was obtained from a female donor with breast cancer. The sample comprised tumor-infiltrating Tregs sorted from the breast tumor.

CDR3 DNA sequence: TGTGCCAGCAGTAGACAGCCCCATAACTATGGCTACACCTTC. As protein: CASSRQPHNYGYTF. The chain carries TRBV12-3 or TRBV12-4 and TRBJ1-2, with D perhaps matching TRBD1 (5 bases). There are 14 residues in the CDR3. V dropped 5 bases and J dropped 1 base, with 11 bases sitting between them.